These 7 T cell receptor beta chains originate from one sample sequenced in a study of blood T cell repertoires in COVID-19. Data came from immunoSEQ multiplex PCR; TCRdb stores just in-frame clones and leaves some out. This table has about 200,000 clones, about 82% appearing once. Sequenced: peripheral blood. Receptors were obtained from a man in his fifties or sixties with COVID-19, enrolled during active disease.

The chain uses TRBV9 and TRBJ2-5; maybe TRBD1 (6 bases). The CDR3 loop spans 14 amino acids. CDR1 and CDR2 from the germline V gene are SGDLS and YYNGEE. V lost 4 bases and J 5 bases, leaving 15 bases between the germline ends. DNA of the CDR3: TGTGCCAGCAGCCCCCCGAACAGGGACGAGACCCAGTACTTC. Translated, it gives CASSPPNRDETQYF.

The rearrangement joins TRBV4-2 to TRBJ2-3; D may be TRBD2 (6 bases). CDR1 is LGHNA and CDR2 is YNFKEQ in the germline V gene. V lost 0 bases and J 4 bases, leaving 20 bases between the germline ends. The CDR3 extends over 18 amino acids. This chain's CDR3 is CASSQDGLWGGGADTQYF. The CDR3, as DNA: TGTGCCAGCAGCCAAGATGGGTTATGGGGAGGAGGTGCAGATACGCAGTATTTT.

The CDR3 reads CASSQASRPDYEQYF. The CDR3 DNA reads TGCGCCAGCAGCCAAGCCTCCCGCCCAGACTACGAGCAGTACTTC. The chain combines TRBV4-1 with TRBJ2-7; D call uncertain. The germline V and J ends were trimmed by 1 base and 3 bases, with 13 bases remaining between them. Looked up from germline, CDR1 is MGHRA and CDR2 is YSYEKL. This CDR3 has 15 residues.

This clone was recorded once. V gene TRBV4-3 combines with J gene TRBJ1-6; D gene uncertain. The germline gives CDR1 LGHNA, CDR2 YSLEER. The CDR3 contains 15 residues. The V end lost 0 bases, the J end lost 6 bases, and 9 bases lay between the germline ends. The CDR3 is CASSQEARVNSPLHF. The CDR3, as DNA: TGCGCCAGCAGCCAAGAGGCCCGGGTTAATTCACCCCTCCACTTT.

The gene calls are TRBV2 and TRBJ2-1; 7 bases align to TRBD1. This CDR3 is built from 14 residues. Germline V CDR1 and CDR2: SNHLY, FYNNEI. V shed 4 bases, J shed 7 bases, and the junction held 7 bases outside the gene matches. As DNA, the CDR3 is TGTGCCAGCAGTGTGTCAGGGGGTTCGAATGAGCAGTTCTTC. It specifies CASSVSGGSNEQFF.

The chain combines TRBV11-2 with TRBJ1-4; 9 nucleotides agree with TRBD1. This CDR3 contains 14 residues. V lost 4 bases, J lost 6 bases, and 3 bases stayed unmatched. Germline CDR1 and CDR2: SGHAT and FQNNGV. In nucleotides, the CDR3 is TGTGCCAGCAGCTACAGGGGGCTGGATGAAAAACTGTTTTTT. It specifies CASSYRGLDEKLFF.

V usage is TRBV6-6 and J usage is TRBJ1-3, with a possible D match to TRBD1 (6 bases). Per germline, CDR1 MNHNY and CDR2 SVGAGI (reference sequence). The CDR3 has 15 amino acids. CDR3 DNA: TGTGCGATTTCCGGACAGATTAACTCTGGAAACACCATATATTTT. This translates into CAISGQINSGNTIYF.